This T cell receptor beta chain derives from a study of shared clonotypes between healthy human individuals. Germline CDR1 and CDR2: SGHRS and YFSETQ. Trimming shortened V by 3 bases and J by 7 bases, and 14 bases separated the two germline ends. The CDR3 loop spans 14 amino acids. This table comes from immunoSEQ multiplex PCR, and its TCRdb copy is limited to in-frame clones, with some not included. Altogether 2 million to 2.5 million clones are present, 80% to 95% being singletons, with the ten largest covering roughly 0.36%. Sequencing input: naive CD4+ T cells from PBMCs. Subset noted: CD45RA+ positively selected. The chain links TRBV5-1 to TRBJ2-1; D call uncertain. This receptor was identified in a man aged 18 to 30 in good health. Some clones in this sample may be carry-over from other donors' samples. The CDR3 region has the DNA TGCGCCAGCAGCTCTAGGACCAGAACGAATGAGCAGTTCTTC. Its translation: CASSSRTRTNEQFF.